The source of this T cell receptor beta chain is a study of blood T cell repertoires in COVID-19. The authors' processing: Estimates of nucleated cell counts were drawn from the amplification of reference gene primers. Only in-frame clones appear in the TCRdb table, and some are missing; sequencing was by immunoSEQ multiplex PCR. V and J calls and clone size are copied from that table; D and trimming were computed from the DNA. In the table there are over 200,000 clones, roughly four fifths of which are singletons. The material sequenced was peripheral blood. The receptor's source is an elderly woman with COVID-19, enrolled during active disease.

CDR3 amino acids: CASTPTGTALTDTQYF. The CDR3 DNA sequence: TGCGCCAGCACACCAACTGGGACAGCCCTCACAGATACGCAGTATTTT. The chain combines TRBV5-1 with TRBJ2-3; 7 bases are shared with TRBD1. The ends lost 6 bases at V and 2 bases at J; junction bases unmatched: 12. There are 16 residues in the CDR3. Per germline, CDR1 SGHRS and CDR2 YFSETQ. Variable domain in full (rest from reference TRBV5-1 and TRBJ2-3): KAGVTQTPRYLIKTRGQQVTLSCSPISGHRSVSWYQQTPGQGLQFLFEYFSETQRNKGNFPGRFSGRQFSNSRSEMNVSTLELGDSALYLCASTPTGTALTDTQYFGPGTRLTVL.